What follows are 5 T cell receptor beta chains derived from one specimen sequenced in a study of OX40 agonist ivuxolimab in advanced cancers. Some clones are missing from TCRdb's copy, which holds only in-frame ones; the method was immunoSEQ multiplex PCR. The table lists 50,000 to 65,000 clones, approximately 80% of them singletons, with 0.69% in the top ten. The sample was CD4+ or CD8+ T cells sorted from blood, taken in a trial of the OX40 agonist ivuxolimab. These receptors all come from an adult with an advanced solid tumor such as melanoma, head and neck, liver or kidney cancer.

The genes are TRBV23-1 and TRBJ2-3, with no clear D. TRBV23-1 is assigned to the ORF class and has an uncertain function. V was shortened by 0 bases and J by 0 bases, with 4 bases between the two germline ends. This CDR3 region has 14 residues. This CDR3 is CASSQSRSTDTQYF. The CDR3 nucleotides are TGCGCCAGCAGTCAATCGAGGAGCACAGATACGCAGTATTTT.

There are a few counts of this clone. J is TRBJ1-2 and V is TRBV5-1; D is possibly TRBD1 (6 bases). Trimming pared 7 bases from V and 0 bases from J, leaving 16 bases between. Germline V gives CDR1 SGHRS, CDR2 YFSETQ. The CDR3 sequence is 15 residues long. The chain's CDR3 is CASGNPGQSNYGYTF. CDR3 DNA: TGCGCCAGCGGGAACCCGGGACAATCTAACTATGGCTACACCTTC.

The V and J genes are TRBV5-4 and TRBJ2-7, with D tentatively TRBD1 or TRBD2 (6 bases each). CDR1 is SGHNT, CDR2 YYREEE, per germline (reference sequence). Trimming stripped 3 bases from V and 7 bases from J, with 14 bases between. There are 13 residues in the CDR3. Written as DNA, the CDR3 is TGTGCCAGCAGCTGGATGGGGGGCCGAGAGCAGTACTTC. Its protein product is CASSWMGGREQYF.

The CDR3 sequence: CASSIGQGTADTQYF. The CDR3, as DNA: TGTGCCAGCAGCATCGGACAGGGGACGGCAGATACGCAGTATTTT. This chain links TRBV5-4 with TRBJ2-3, with 9 bases fitting TRBD1. Per the germline V gene, CDR1 is SGHNT and CDR2 is YYREEE (reference sequence). This CDR3 comprises 15 residues. Trimming removed 4 bases from V and 4 bases from J; junction bases left unmatched: 7.

The gene calls are TRBV29-1 and TRBJ1-2; D ambiguous. The V end lost 4 bases, the J end lost 7 bases, and 10 bases lay between the germline ends. The V gene's germline CDR1 is SQVTM and CDR2 ANQGSEA. This CDR3 region has 11 residues. Here the CDR3 DNA reads TGCAGCGTTGGGGAGGGAACTGGCTACACCTTC. Translation: CSVGEGTGYTF.